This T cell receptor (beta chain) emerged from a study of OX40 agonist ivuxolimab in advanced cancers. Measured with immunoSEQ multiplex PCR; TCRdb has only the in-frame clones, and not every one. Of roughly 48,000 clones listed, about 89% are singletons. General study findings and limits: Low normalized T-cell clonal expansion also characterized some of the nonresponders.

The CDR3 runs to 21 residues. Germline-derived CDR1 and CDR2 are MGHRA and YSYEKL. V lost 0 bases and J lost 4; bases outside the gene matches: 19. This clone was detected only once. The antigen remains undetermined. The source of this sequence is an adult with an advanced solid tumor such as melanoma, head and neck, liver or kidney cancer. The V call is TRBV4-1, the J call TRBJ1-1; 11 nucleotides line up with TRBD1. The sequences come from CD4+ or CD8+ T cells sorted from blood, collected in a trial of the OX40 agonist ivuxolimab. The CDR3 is CASSQDSEVPGQGVWGTEAFF. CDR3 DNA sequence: TGCGCCAGCAGCCAAGATTCGGAAGTCCCGGGACAGGGGGTATGGGGCACTGAAGCTTTCTTT.